This TCR beta chain was sequenced during a study of blood T cell repertoires in COVID-19. In the study overall: Samples representing acute and convalescent COVID-19 were sourced from the United States, Italy and Spain.

In the study's own analysis: Estimation of nucleated cell counts relied on the amplification of reference gene primers. Clones were read by immunoSEQ multiplex PCR, and TCRdb kept only the in-frame ones, dropping some. That table gives V, J and clone size, and the DNA gave D and trimming. The sample carries some 300,000 clones, just under 90% recorded once. Up to 2 weeks before entering the study, exposed participants had met a COVID-19 case. CDR1 SGHTA and CDR2 FQGNSA come from the germline V gene. The CDR3 extends over 16 amino acids. Trimming cost V 1 base and J 2 bases; bases outside gene matches: 7.

The sample was PBMCs or T cells enriched from blood (not recorded which). The sequence came from a woman aged 50 to 60 who had been exposed to COVID-19. This rearrangement joins TRBV7-2 to TRBJ2-7; TRBD2 matches at 8 bases. CDR3 sequence reads: CASSLGVRGATYEQYF. CDR3 bases: TGTGCCAGCAGCTTAGGGGTGCGGGGGGCCACCTACGAGCAGTACTTC.